The 26 T cell receptor beta chains in this list originate from one sample, sequenced in a study of CD8 T cells in ankylosing spondylitis. TCRdb recomputed calls from the 5' RACE reads with MiXCR, one row per CDR3 protein. The sample carries around 300,000 distinct CDR3 sequences, less than 25% recorded once. The sequenced material came from blood, either unsorted or a sorted T cell fraction (not recorded which). All receptors derive from a female donor with ankylosing spondylitis or in good health (not recorded which).

The chain combines TRBV28 with TRBJ1-6, with D unresolved. In germline, CDR1 is MDHEN, CDR2 SYDVKM. Between the trimmed V and J ends, which lost 7 bases and 9 bases, there was a span of 13 bases. This CDR3 contains 13 residues. The CDR3: CASTELWASPLHF. CDR3 bases: TGTGCCAGCACTGAACTGTGGGCTTCACCCCTCCACTTT.

This chain joins TRBV20-1 and TRBJ2-7; TRBD1 agrees at 9 bases. The CDR3 spans 13 residues. J lost 0 bases, V lost 5 bases, and 2 bases had no gene match. Germline values: CDR1 DFQATT, CDR2 SNEGSKA (reference sequence). CDR3 bases: TGCAGTGCTTTGACAGGGGGCTCCTACGAGCAGTACTTC. It yields the protein CSALTGGSYEQYF.

This clonotype was seen more than once but under ten times. The chain combines TRBV5-6 with TRBJ2-3; 7 bases fit TRBD2. The CDR3 has 16 residues. Germline V lookup: CDR1 SGHDT, CDR2 YYEEEE. In nucleotides, the CDR3 is TGTGCAAGTAGTGCGGGAGTAAGGCGGGGCACAGATACGCAGTATTTT. This translates into CASSAGVRRGTDTQYF.

This chain links TRBV20-1 with TRBJ2-2, with TRBD1 identical over 7 bases. The CDR3 spans 15 residues. Per germline, CDR1 DFQATT and CDR2 SNEGSKA (reference sequence). The junction had 10 bases not matched to a gene; V was cut back by 5 bases and J by 4 bases. This CDR3 reads CSARDSLAPTGELFF. The CDR3 DNA reads TGCAGTGCTCGGGACAGCCTAGCTCCCACCGGGGAGCTGTTTTTT.

A few counts support this clonotype. The gene calls are TRBV12-3 or TRBV12-4 and TRBJ1-2; no definite D call. The CDR3 is made up of 13 amino acids. Trimming shortened V by 3 bases and J by 2 bases, and 7 bases separated the two germline ends. The CDR3 nucleotides read TGTGCCAGCAGTTTGCAGCGGAACTATGGCTACACCTTC. Translated: CASSLQRNYGYTF.

This clonotype was recorded many times. This chain uses TRBV28 with TRBJ1-5; TRBD1 agrees at 7 bases. The CDR3 length is 16 residues. Germline CDR1 MDHEN, CDR2 SYDVKM. The J segment lost 2 bases and the V segment lost 5 bases, leaving 9 bases of the junction unmatched. The chain's CDR3 is CASSPLEGGGNQPQHF. CDR3 bases: TGTGCCAGCAGTCCCTTGGAAGGGGGCGGCAATCAGCCCCAGCATTTT.

Only a few counts were recorded for this clonotype. The chain recombines TRBV9 with TRBJ2-1, with D possibly TRBD1 on 6 matching bases. Trimming removed 0 bases from V and 12 bases from J, with 13 bases in between. This CDR3 comprises 13 residues. CDR1 and CDR2 (germline): SGDLS, YYNGEE. The CDR3 coding sequence is TGTGCCAGCAGCGTAGAGGACCTAGGGGGGCAGTTCTTC. The encoded protein is CASSVEDLGGQFF.

V is TRBV11-1 and J is TRBJ2-1; 7 bases are a match to TRBD2. Per the germline V gene, CDR1 is SGHAT and CDR2 is FQDESV (reference sequence). The junction had 15 bases not matched to a gene; V was cut back by 6 bases and J by 7 bases. The CDR3 has 16 residues. CDR3 DNA sequence: TGTGCCAGCAGTTTGGCGAGCGGGGAGCCCAGGAATGAGCAGTTCTTC. This sequence encodes CASSLASGEPRNEQFF.

This clonotype was seen more than once but under ten times. The rearrangement links TRBV20-1 to TRBJ1-2; D call uncertain. In germline, CDR1 is DFQATT, CDR2 SNEGSKA (reference sequence). This CDR3 is 13 amino acids long. Trimming removed 3 bases at V and 7 bases at J, with 15 bases between. CDR3 sequence (DNA): TGCAGTGCTAGGTTGCCCGGGAGCCGTGGCTACACCTTC. The encoded protein is CSARLPGSRGYTF.

V gene TRBV10-2 combines with J gene TRBJ2-1; 8 nucleotides line up with TRBD1. Looked up from germline, CDR1 is WSHSY and CDR2 is SAAADI. Unmatched junction bases numbered 11, after V lost 7 bases and J lost 6 bases. The CDR3 has 15 amino acids. The CDR3 DNA sequence: TGCGCCAGCATCCAAGGGCGGACAGGGCCCAATGAGCAGTTCTTC. Its protein is CASIQGRTGPNEQFF.

This clonotype was recorded a few times. V is TRBV7-2 and J is TRBJ2-3; 7 positions match TRBD2. CDR1 is SGHTA and CDR2 is FQGNSA in the germline V gene. CDR3 length: 16 residues. J gave up 6 bases and V 1 base, and 10 bases lay outside the gene matches. The CDR3 DNA sequence: TGTGCCAGCAGCTTAGGGGGGAGGGCGTTCGTGGATACGCAGTATTTT. It specifies CASSLGGRAFVDTQYF.

This clonotype was recorded a few times. The V call is TRBV20-1, the J call TRBJ2-7, with D unclear. The V end lost 6 bases, the J end lost 2 bases, and 11 bases lay between the germline ends. CDR1 and CDR2 (germline): DFQATT, SNEGSKA (reference sequence). This CDR3 comprises 12 residues. The CDR3 region has the DNA TGCAGTGCGCTCGGAGCTACCTACGAGCAGTACTTC. This encodes CSALGATYEQYF.

The chain couples TRBV12-3 or TRBV12-4 to TRBJ2-5, with D perhaps TRBD1 (6 bases). This CDR3 is 15 amino acids long. Trimming stripped 3 bases from V and 3 bases from J, with 14 bases between. The CDR3 DNA is TGTGCCAGCAGTTTGGTTGGACAGCTAGAAGAGACCCAGTACTTC. As protein: CASSLVGQLEETQYF.

The V and J genes are TRBV18 and TRBJ2-5, with unresolved D. The CDR3 is 12 residues long. CDR1 and CDR2 (germline): KGHSH, LQKENI. The germline V and J ends were trimmed by 5 bases and 3 bases, with 7 bases remaining between them. The CDR3 DNA sequence: TGTGCCAGCTCAGGAGAGGAAGAGACCCAGTACTTC. It codes for CASSGEEETQYF.

In its sample, this clonotype was seen a few times. This chain links TRBV27 with TRBJ1-5; perhaps TRBD1 as D (6 bases). CDR1 and CDR2 (germline): MNHEY, SMNVEV (reference sequence). The CDR3 runs to 15 residues. Between the trimmed V and J ends, which lost 5 bases and 4 bases, there was a span of 15 bases. The CDR3 sequence is CASSPGWQGNQPQHF. The CDR3 bases are TGTGCCAGCAGTCCAGGGTGGCAGGGGAATCAGCCCCAGCATTTT.

The sample holds many counts of this clonotype. V and J are TRBV29-1 and TRBJ1-1; no clear D gene. CDR1 and CDR2 from the germline V gene are SQVTM and ANQGSEA. The CDR3 runs to 13 residues. Between the trimmed V and J ends, which lost 4 bases and 3 bases, there was a span of 12 bases. DNA of the CDR3: TGCAGCGTTGGGGGTCAGACCTACACTGAAGCTTTCTTT. Translating it yields CSVGGQTYTEAFF.

This clonotype showed up many times. V usage is TRBV20-1 and J usage is TRBJ1-5; 9 bases line up with TRBD1. This CDR3 comprises 15 residues. Germline loops: CDR1 DFQATT, CDR2 SNEGSKA (reference sequence). V gave up 6 bases and J gave up 6 bases; unmatched junction bases: 12. The CDR3 region is CSARWGGQGSQPQHF. The DNA for the CDR3 is TGCAGTGCCAGGTGGGGGGGACAGGGAAGTCAGCCCCAGCATTTT.

This clonotype has more than one count but fewer than ten. The chain is built from TRBV20-1 and TRBJ2-5, with D maybe TRBD2 (6 bases). The CDR3 contains 17 residues. Germline CDR1 reads DFQATT; CDR2 reads SNEGSKA (reference sequence). V dropped 8 bases and J dropped 1 base, with 26 bases sitting between them. The CDR3 spells CSTPRPASAWGQETQYF. The CDR3 bases are TGCAGTACCCCACGGCCCGCTAGCGCCTGGGGCCAAGAGACCCAGTACTTC.

This clonotype was seen repeatedly, ten times or more. This chain joins TRBV6-5 and TRBJ1-3; D is undetermined. Germline lookup yields CDR1 MNHEY and CDR2 SVGAGI. This CDR3 has 13 amino acids. The V end was cut by 2 bases, the J end by 5 bases, with 7 bases between. CDR3 sequence (DNA): TGTGCCAGCAGTTACGGGCCCAGAAACACCATATATTTT. Its translation is CASSYGPRNTIYF.

This clonotype was counted only a few times. The V call is TRBV12-3 or TRBV12-4, the J call TRBJ2-7; D is undetermined. This CDR3 is built from 14 residues. The ends were cut back, 5 bases at V and 5 bases at J, with 16 bases in the middle. The CDR3, as DNA: TGTGCCAGCAGTCTGAGCCCGGTCTGGAACGAGCAGTACTTC. Translating gives CASSLSPVWNEQYF.

This clonotype was seen a few times. The chain carries TRBV6-1 and TRBJ2-3, with no clear D. The CDR3 contains 12 residues. V was pared by 8 bases and J by 5 bases, with 11 bases between. From germline, CDR1 is MNHNS and CDR2 SASEGT. CDR3: CASSPAVDTQYF. The CDR3 DNA sequence: TGTGCCAGCTCCCCCGCTGTAGATACGCAGTATTTT.

The V call is TRBV10-3, the J call TRBJ2-1, with 9 bases identical to TRBD2. Germline CDR1 ENHRY, CDR2 SYGVKD. V was clipped by 7 bases and J by 5 bases; unmatched bases: 6. This CDR3 contains 14 residues. The chain's CDR3 is CAIKASGNNNEQFF. CDR3 nucleotides: TGTGCCATCAAGGCTAGCGGGAATAACAATGAGCAGTTCTTC.

In its sample, this clonotype was seen a few times. The chain joins TRBV5-1 to TRBJ1-2; D may be TRBD1 (5 bases). CDR1 and CDR2 (germline): SGHRS, YFSETQ. V lost 0 bases and J lost 10, with 13 bases in between. The CDR3 length is 13 residues. The CDR3: CASSLGETASYTF. In DNA, the CDR3 is TGCGCCAGCAGCTTGGGGGAGACAGCCTCCTACACCTTC.

The CDR3 reads CSVVSREAIDGYTF. The CDR3 coding sequence is TGCAGCGTTGTCTCCCGGGAGGCCATAGATGGCTACACCTTC. The chain couples TRBV29-1 to TRBJ1-2; no clear D gene. Germline loops: CDR1 SQVTM, CDR2 ANQGSEA. There are 14 residues in the CDR3. The germline V and J ends were trimmed by 4 bases and 6 bases, with 18 bases remaining between them.

This clonotype was found many times. The chain couples TRBV20-1 to TRBJ1-1; D ambiguous. With 1 base removed from V and 0 bases from J, the gap between germline ends came to 9 bases. CDR3 length: 14 residues. The V gene's germline CDR1 is DFQATT and CDR2 SNEGSKA (reference sequence). The CDR3 protein is CSARGGSMNTEAFF. For the CDR3, the DNA is TGCAGTGCTAGAGGCGGCAGTATGAACACTGAAGCTTTCTTT.

This clonotype was seen a handful of times. The V call is TRBV19, the J call TRBJ2-7; D possibly matches TRBD1 or TRBD2 (5 bases each). Germline-derived CDR1 and CDR2 are LNHDA and SQIVND (reference sequence). V was shortened by 10 bases and J by 2 bases, with 21 bases between the two germline ends. This CDR3 spans 15 amino acids. DNA of the CDR3: TGTGCCACCAGGTCGGGGCGGGCCCAAACCTACGAGCAGTACTTC. Protein: CATRSGRAQTYEQYF. Full variable domain (rest looked up from reference TRBV19 and TRBJ2-7): DGGITQSPKYLFRKEGQNVTLSCEQNLNHDAMYWYRQDPGQGLRLIYYSQIVNDFQKGDIAEGYSVSREKKESFPLTVTSAQKNPTAFYLCATRSGRAQTYEQYFGPGTRLTVT.